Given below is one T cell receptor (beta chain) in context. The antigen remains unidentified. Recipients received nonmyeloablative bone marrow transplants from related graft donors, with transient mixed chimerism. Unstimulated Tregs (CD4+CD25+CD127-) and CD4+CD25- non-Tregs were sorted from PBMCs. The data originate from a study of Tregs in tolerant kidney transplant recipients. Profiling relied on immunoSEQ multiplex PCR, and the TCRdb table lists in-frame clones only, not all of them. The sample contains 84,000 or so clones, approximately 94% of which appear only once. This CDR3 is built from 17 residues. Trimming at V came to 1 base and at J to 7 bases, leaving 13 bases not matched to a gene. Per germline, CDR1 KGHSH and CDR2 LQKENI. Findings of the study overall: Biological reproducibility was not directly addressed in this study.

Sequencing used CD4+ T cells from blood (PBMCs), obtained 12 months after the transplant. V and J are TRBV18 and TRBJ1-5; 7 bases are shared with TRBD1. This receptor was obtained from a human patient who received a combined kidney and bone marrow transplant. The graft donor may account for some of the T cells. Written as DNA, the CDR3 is TGTGCCAGCTCACCACTATCGCTATACAGGGGAACGCAGCCCCAGCATTTT. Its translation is CASSPLSLYRGTQPQHF.